This TCR beta chain came from a study of shared clonotypes between healthy human individuals. The CDR3 totals 14 residues. CDR1 and CDR2 from the germline V gene are SGHTS and YDEGEE. With V trimmed by 6 bases and J by 3 bases, 8 bases remained unmatched. Sequencing used immunoSEQ multiplex PCR; TCRdb keeps in-frame clones, though not all of them. Here the sample spans about half a million clones, around 80% being singletons. Of note for this clone: What it recognizes is unknown.

Study-wide findings and caveats: Sampling included only blood; tissue repertoires likely differ.

V gene TRBV5-8 combines with J gene TRBJ2-7; 8 bases fit TRBD1. Source material: PBMCs. This TCR derives from a woman in her thirties or forties in good health. Some clones in this sample may be carry-over from other donors' samples. CDR3 nucleotide sequence: TGTGCCAGCAACGTCACCGGGACAGGCTACGAGCAGTACTTC. It encodes CASNVTGTGYEQYF.